This note documents a single T cell receptor (beta chain) sequence. Its antigen is not known. This entry is derived from a study of shared clonotypes between healthy human individuals. Only in-frame clones appear in the TCRdb table, and some are missing; sequencing was by immunoSEQ multiplex PCR. The sample contains about 2.3 million clones, roughly 93% of which appear only once. This CDR3 has 17 residues. The germline V gene has CDR1 SGHNT and CDR2 YYREEE (reference sequence). The ends were cut back, 4 bases at V and 9 bases at J, with 28 bases in the middle. Study-wide findings and caveats: Estimated richness values were generally larger in naive subsets than in memory subsets. Rarefaction curves obtained for sorted subsets showed sequencing incomplete despite large depth.

The source is a man between 18 and 29 years old in good health. Some clones in this sample may be carry-over from other donors' samples. Source material: naive CD4+ T cells from PBMCs. Described subset: CD45RA+ positively selected. The genes are TRBV5-4 and TRBJ1-1; D is ambiguous. CDR3 DNA sequence: TGTGCCAGCAGCCCCTACGGGAGCACGCCTGAGGGCAAGCAAGCTTTCTTT. Translation gives CASSPYGSTPEGKQAFF.